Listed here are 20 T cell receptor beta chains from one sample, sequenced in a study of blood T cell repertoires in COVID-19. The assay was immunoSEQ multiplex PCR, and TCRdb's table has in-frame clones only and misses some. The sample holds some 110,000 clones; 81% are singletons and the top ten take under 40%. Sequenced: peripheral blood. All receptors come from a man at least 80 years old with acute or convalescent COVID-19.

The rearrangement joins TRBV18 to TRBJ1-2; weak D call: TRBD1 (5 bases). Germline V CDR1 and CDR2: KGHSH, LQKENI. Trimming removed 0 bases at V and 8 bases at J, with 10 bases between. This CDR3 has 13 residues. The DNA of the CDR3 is TGTGCCAGCTCACCACCGGGGCAGGCGGGCTACACCTTC. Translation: CASSPPGQAGYTF.

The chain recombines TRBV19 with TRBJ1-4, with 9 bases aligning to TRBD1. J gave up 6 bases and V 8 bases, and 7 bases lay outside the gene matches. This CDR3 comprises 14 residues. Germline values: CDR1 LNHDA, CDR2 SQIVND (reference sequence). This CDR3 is CASLRTGADEKLFF. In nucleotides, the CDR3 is TGTGCCAGTCTCCGGACAGGGGCGGATGAAAAACTGTTTTTT.

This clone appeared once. The CDR3 DNA reads as TGTGCTAGTGGGCGGGACAGGAAGAACACACAGCCCCAGCATTTT. It yields the protein CASGRDRKNTQPQHF. The chain recombines TRBV12-5 with TRBJ1-5; 8 bases line up with TRBD1. The CDR3 runs to 15 residues. Germline V gene data show CDR1 as LGHNT and CDR2 as FRNRAP. J was trimmed by 7 bases and V by 6 bases; bases with no gene match: 11.

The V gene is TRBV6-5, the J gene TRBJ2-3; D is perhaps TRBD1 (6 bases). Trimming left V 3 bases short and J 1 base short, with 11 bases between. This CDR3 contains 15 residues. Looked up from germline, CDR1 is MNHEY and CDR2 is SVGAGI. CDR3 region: CASSYVRGRTDTQYF. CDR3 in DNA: TGTGCCAGCAGTTATGTCAGGGGACGCACAGATACGCAGTATTTT.

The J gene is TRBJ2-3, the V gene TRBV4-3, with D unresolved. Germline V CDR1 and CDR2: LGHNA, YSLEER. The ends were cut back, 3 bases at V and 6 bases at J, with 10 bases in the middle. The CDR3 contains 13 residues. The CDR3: CASSQTSGDTQYF. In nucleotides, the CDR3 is TGCGCCAGCAGCCAGACCTCCGGGGATACGCAGTATTTT.

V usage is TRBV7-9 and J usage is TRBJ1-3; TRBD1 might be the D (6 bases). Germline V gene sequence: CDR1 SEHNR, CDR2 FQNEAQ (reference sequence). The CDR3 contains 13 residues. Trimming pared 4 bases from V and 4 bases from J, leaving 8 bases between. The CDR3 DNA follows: TGTGCCAGCAGCTACGGGACAGGAAACACCATATATTTT. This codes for CASSYGTGNTIYF.

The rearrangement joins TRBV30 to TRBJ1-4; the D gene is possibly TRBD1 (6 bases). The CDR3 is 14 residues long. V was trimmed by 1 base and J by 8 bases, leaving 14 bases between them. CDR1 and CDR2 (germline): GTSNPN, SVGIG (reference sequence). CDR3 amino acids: CAWSGRGGPEKLFF. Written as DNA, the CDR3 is TGTGCCTGGAGTGGGCGGGGGGGCCCGGAAAAACTGTTTTTT.

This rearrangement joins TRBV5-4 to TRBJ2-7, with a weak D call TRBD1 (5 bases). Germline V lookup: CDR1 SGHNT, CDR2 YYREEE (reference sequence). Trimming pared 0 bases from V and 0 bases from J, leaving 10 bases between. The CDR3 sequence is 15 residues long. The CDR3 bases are TGTGCCAGCAGCTTGGGACAGCTTACCTCCTACGAGCAGTACTTC. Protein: CASSLGQLTSYEQYF. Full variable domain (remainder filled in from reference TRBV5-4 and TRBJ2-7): ETGVTQSPTHLIKTRGQQVTLRCSSQSGHNTVSWYQQALGQGPQFIFQYYREEENGRGNFPPRFSGLQFPNYSSELNVNALELDDSALYLCASSLGQLTSYEQYFGPGTRLTVT.

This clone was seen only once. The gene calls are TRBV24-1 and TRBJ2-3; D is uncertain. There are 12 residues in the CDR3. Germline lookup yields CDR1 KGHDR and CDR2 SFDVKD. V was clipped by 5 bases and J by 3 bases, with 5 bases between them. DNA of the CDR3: TGTGCCACCAGTGGGCTGACAGATACGCAGTATTTT. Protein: CATSGLTDTQYF.

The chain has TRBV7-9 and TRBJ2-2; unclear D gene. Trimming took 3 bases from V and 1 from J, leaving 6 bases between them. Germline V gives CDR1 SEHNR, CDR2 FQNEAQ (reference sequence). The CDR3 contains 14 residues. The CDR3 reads CASSFSGNTGELFF. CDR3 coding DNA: TGTGCCAGCAGCTTCTCGGGGAACACCGGGGAGCTGTTTTTT.

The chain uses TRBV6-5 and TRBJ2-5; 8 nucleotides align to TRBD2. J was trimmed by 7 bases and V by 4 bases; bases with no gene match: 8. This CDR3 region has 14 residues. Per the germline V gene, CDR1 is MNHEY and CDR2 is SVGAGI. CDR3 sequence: CASSSGGTRGTQYF. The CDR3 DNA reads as TGTGCCAGCAGTTCCGGAGGGACTAGGGGGACCCAGTACTTC.

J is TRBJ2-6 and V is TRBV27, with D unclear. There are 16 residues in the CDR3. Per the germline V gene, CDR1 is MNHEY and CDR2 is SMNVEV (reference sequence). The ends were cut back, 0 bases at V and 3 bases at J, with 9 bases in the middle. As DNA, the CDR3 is TGTGCCAGCAGTTTATCGATCCGGTTTGGGGCCAACGTCCTGACTTTC. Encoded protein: CASSLSIRFGANVLTF.

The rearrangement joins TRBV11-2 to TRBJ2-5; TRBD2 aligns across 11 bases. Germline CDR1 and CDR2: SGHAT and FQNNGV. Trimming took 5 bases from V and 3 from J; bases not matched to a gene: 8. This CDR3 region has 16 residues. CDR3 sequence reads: CASSPGGGLAEETQYF. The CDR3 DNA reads TGTGCCAGCAGCCCCGGGGGGGGACTAGCGGAAGAGACCCAGTACTTC.

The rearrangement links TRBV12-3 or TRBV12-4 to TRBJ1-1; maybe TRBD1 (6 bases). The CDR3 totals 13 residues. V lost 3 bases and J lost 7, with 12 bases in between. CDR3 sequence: CASSFPGTFEAFF. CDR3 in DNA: TGTGCCAGCAGTTTTCCCGGGACATTTGAAGCTTTCTTT.

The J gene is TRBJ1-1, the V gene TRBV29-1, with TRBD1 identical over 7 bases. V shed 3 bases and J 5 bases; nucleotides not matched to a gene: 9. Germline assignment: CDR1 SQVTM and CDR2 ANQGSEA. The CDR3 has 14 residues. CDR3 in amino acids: CSVDLQGRRTEAFF. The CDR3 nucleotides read TGCAGCGTTGACCTACAGGGGAGGAGGACTGAAGCTTTCTTT.

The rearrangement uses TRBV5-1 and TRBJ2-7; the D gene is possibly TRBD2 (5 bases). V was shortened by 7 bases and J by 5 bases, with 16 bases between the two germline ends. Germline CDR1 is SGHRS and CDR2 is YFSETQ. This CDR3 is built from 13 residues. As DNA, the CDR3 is TGCGCCAGCCGAGTGGGAGTGAGTGACGAGCAGTACTTC. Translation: CASRVGVSDEQYF.

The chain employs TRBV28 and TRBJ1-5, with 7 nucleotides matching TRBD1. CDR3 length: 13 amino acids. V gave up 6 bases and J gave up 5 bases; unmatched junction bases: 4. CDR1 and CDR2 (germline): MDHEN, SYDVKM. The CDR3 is CASSLDRYQPQHF. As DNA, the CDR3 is TGTGCCAGCAGCCTGGACAGGTATCAGCCCCAGCATTTT.

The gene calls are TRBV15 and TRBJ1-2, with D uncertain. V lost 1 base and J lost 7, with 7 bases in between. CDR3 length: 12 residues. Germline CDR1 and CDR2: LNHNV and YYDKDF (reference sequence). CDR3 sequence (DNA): TGTGCCACCAGCAGAGCGGGAGGTGGCTACACCTTC. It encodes CATSRAGGGYTF.

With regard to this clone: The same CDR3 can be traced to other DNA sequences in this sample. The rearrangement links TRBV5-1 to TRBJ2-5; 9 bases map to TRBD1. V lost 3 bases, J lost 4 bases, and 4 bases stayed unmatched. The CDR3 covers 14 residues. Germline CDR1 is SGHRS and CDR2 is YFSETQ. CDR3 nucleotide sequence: TGCGCCAGCAGCTCAACAGGGGGCGGAGAGACCCAGTACTTC. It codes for CASSSTGGGETQYF.

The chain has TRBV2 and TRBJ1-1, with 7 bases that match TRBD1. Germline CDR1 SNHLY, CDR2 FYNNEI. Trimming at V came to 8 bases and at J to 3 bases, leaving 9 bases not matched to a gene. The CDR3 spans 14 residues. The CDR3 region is CASWRGQGDTEAFF. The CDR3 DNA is TGTGCCAGCTGGAGGGGGCAAGGTGACACTGAAGCTTTCTTT.